The 22 T cell receptor beta chains below were found in one sample sequenced in a study of immune evolution from preneoplasia to lung adenocarcinoma. Only in-frame clones appear in the TCRdb table, and some are missing; sequencing was by immunoSEQ multiplex PCR. The table includes 4,500 to 7,000 clones, around 69% detected once. The sample taken for sequencing was FFPE adjacent normal lung tissue. All receptors derive from a person of 80 years or more with lung adenocarcinoma.

This clone was picked up one time. V gene TRBV19 combines with J gene TRBJ1-5, with D unresolved. The CDR3 is 14 residues long. Deletions cut 6 bases from V and 5 bases from J, with 14 bases between. Per germline, CDR1 LNHDA and CDR2 SQIVND (reference sequence). CDR3 nucleotide sequence: TGTGCCAGTAGATCCCCGGTAAGACATCAGCCCCAGCATTTT. This codes for CASRSPVRHQPQHF.

This clone is large (0.1 to 1%). The chain has TRBV6-5 and TRBJ1-4; 8 bases agree with TRBD1. The junction had 4 bases not matched to a gene; V was cut back by 2 bases and J by 5 bases. The CDR3 is 15 residues long. CDR1 is MNHEY, CDR2 SVGAGI, per germline. The CDR3 loop is CASSYTTGENEKLFF. DNA for the CDR3: TGTGCCAGCAGTTACACGACAGGGGAAAATGAAAAACTGTTTTTT.

DNA for the CDR3: TGTGCCAGCAGCTTGGGAGGGCAGGGCTCTAATGAAAAACTGTTTTTT. This gives the protein CASSLGGQGSNEKLFF. The chain couples TRBV5-4 to TRBJ1-4; D may be TRBD1 (5 bases). Germline CDR1 is SGHNT and CDR2 is YYREEE (reference sequence). The V gene lost 0 bases and the J gene lost 3 bases, with 12 bases spanning the gap. The CDR3 is 16 residues long.

The chain joins TRBV25-1 to TRBJ2-2; TRBD2 matches at 7 bases. CDR3 length equals 15 residues. The V segment lost 6 bases and the J segment 1 base; nucleotides outside the gene matches: 5. Germline CDR1 reads MGHDK; CDR2 reads SYGVNS. CDR3 protein: CASRPTGGNTGELFF. In nucleotides, the CDR3 is TGTGCCAGCAGGCCCACGGGGGGGAACACCGGGGAGCTGTTTTTT.

V gene TRBV28 combines with J gene TRBJ1-2; no clear D. Germline V lookup: CDR1 MDHEN, CDR2 SYDVKM. This CDR3 has 13 residues. V lost 8 bases and J lost 6, with 16 bases in between. DNA of the CDR3: TGTGCCAGCCGGTCGGGAGGGCCGCATGGCTACACCTTC. Protein: CASRSGGPHGYTF.

This clone is labeled as large. This chain links TRBV7-8 with TRBJ1-1; D remains unclear. The CDR3 is 14 residues long. Germline CDR1 reads SGHVS; CDR2 reads FQNEAQ. V shed 2 bases and J shed 0 bases, with 7 bases lying between them. The CDR3 here is CASSLQTMNTEAFF. In DNA, the CDR3 is TGTGCCAGCAGCTTACAAACCATGAACACTGAAGCTTTCTTT.

The gene calls are TRBV2 and TRBJ2-5, with 13 nucleotides matching TRBD2. With V trimmed by 6 bases and J by 5 bases, 6 bases remained unmatched. CDR3 length: 15 residues. Germline CDR1 SNHLY, CDR2 FYNNEI. The CDR3 DNA sequence: TGTGCCAGCAGAACTAGCGGGGGGGCCGGGGAGACCCAGTACTTC. Its translation is CASRTSGGAGETQYF.

The gene calls are TRBV7-8 and TRBJ2-3; TRBD2 matches at 11 bases. In germline, CDR1 is SGHVS, CDR2 FQNEAQ. Germline trimming cut 5 bases from V and 0 bases from J; bases unmatched to any gene: 16. The CDR3 spans 20 residues. The CDR3, as DNA: TGTGCCAGCAGCCTGCCGACTAGCGGGGACGGGTACCTTAGCACAGATACGCAGTATTTT. This encodes CASSLPTSGDGYLSTDTQYF.

The J gene is TRBJ2-5, the V gene TRBV4-3; D not resolved. CDR1 and CDR2 from the germline V gene are LGHNA and YSLEER. V shed 5 bases and J shed 2 bases, with 18 bases lying between them. The CDR3 length is 16 residues. The CDR3 here is CASSSQVPLQQETQYF. As DNA, the CDR3 is TGCGCCAGCAGCTCCCAGGTCCCCCTCCAACAAGAGACCCAGTACTTC.

The chain uses TRBV18 and TRBJ1-1; D gene ambiguous. The CDR3 is made up of 14 amino acids. Germline V gene lookup returns CDR1 KGHSH and CDR2 LQKENI. The V end lost 6 bases, the J end lost 1 base, and 12 bases lay between the germline ends. The CDR3 region is CASSRGAGNTEAFF. The CDR3 region has the DNA TGTGCCAGCTCCCGAGGCGCAGGGAACACTGAAGCTTTCTTT.

V gene TRBV9 combines with J gene TRBJ2-7; TRBD1 is a possible D gene (5 bases). The CDR3 extends over 13 amino acids. V was cut by 4 bases and J by 1 base, with 9 bases left in between. Germline V gene sequence: CDR1 SGDLS, CDR2 YYNGEE. In DNA, the CDR3 is TGTGCCAGCAGCCGGACACATTCCTACGAGCAGTACTTC. This codes for CASSRTHSYEQYF.

This clone has a handful of counts. For the CDR3, the DNA is TGTGCCAGCAGTTTATTTGTTCCAGGGGGCACTGAAGCTTTCTTT. It encodes CASSLFVPGGTEAFF. V usage is TRBV28 and J usage is TRBJ1-1, with TRBD1 matching 7 bases. This CDR3 comprises 15 residues. The V and J ends lost 1 base and 4 bases, in that order; junction bases with no gene match: 6. The V gene's germline CDR1 is MDHEN and CDR2 SYDVKM.

The chain joins TRBV20-1 to TRBJ2-5; no firm D call. The CDR3 is 11 amino acids. Between the trimmed V and J ends, which lost 0 bases and 5 bases, there was a span of 4 bases. Germline V lookup: CDR1 DFQATT, CDR2 SNEGSKA (reference sequence). The CDR3 spells CSARDYETQYF. Written as DNA, the CDR3 is TGCAGTGCTAGAGATTATGAGACCCAGTACTTC.

The chain couples TRBV2 to TRBJ2-1; 7 bases map to TRBD1. This CDR3 is 13 amino acids long. After removal of 6 bases from V and 5 bases from J, the junction contained 4 bases not matched to a gene. The V gene's germline CDR1 is SNHLY and CDR2 FYNNEI. CDR3 DNA sequence: TGTGCCAGCAGACTCGACAGGGACAATGAGCAGTTCTTC. Protein sequence: CASRLDRDNEQFF.

V and J are TRBV11-3 and TRBJ2-2, with TRBD1 identical over 8 bases. CDR1 SGHNT and CDR2 YENEEA come from the germline V gene. The CDR3 is 17 amino acids. V trimming: 5 bases; J trimming: 6 bases; junction bases outside the gene matches: 14. CDR3 bases: TGTGCCAGCAGCATGATGATCGACAGGGGAAGTCCCGGGGAGCTGTTTTTT. Protein sequence: CASSMMIDRGSPGELFF. Variable domain in full (rest from reference TRBV11-3 and TRBJ2-2): EAGVVQSPRYKIIEKKQPVAFWCNPISGHNTLYWYLQNLGQGPELLIRYENEEAVDDSQLPKDRFSAERLKGVDSTLKIQPAELGDSAVYLCASSMMIDRGSPGELFFGEGSRLTVL.

The rearrangement joins TRBV13 to TRBJ2-2, with 7 bases identical to TRBD1. The CDR3 sequence is 14 residues long. The ends lost 3 bases at V and 5 bases at J; junction bases unmatched: 3. The germline V gene has CDR1 PRHDT and CDR2 FYEKMQ (reference sequence). CDR3 residues: CASSFRQGTGELFF. CDR3 sequence (DNA): TGTGCCAGCAGCTTCAGACAGGGAACCGGGGAGCTGTTTTTT.

The CDR3 region is CASSRTGLWEQYF. CDR3 bases: TGTGCCAGCAGTCGGACAGGGCTCTGGGAGCAGTACTTC. This chain links TRBV2 with TRBJ2-7, with TRBD1 matching 8 bases. Germline-derived CDR1 and CDR2 are SNHLY and FYNNEI. Trimming cost V 5 bases and J 7 bases; bases outside gene matches: 7. This CDR3 region has 13 residues.

The J gene is TRBJ1-2, the V gene TRBV18; tentatively, D is TRBD1 (6 bases). V shed 3 bases and J shed 3 bases, with 14 bases lying between them. This CDR3 is 15 amino acids long. Germline CDR1 reads KGHSH; CDR2 reads LQKENI. CDR3 DNA: TGTGCCAGCTCACCCCCCCTGTCAGGGGACTATGGCTACACCTTC. It codes for CASSPPLSGDYGYTF.

This clone has just a few counts. The rearrangement uses TRBV7-9 and TRBJ1-4; D is ambiguous. V shed 5 bases and J shed 5 bases, with 15 bases lying between them. Germline CDR1 and CDR2: SEHNR and FQNEAQ (reference sequence). This CDR3 spans 15 amino acids. CDR3 DNA sequence: TGTGCCAGCAGCCAACGGACGGACTTAAATGAAAAACTGTTTTTT. It encodes CASSQRTDLNEKLFF.

The chain carries TRBV4-1 and TRBJ2-7; no firm D call. CDR1 and CDR2 (germline): MGHRA, YSYEKL. The CDR3 is made up of 15 amino acids. V was shortened by 1 base and J by 0 bases, with 10 bases between the two germline ends. The chain's CDR3 is CASSQVGMSSYEQYF. CDR3 coding DNA: TGCGCCAGCAGCCAAGTGGGGATGAGCTCCTACGAGCAGTACTTC.

The rearrangement links TRBV7-6 to TRBJ1-4; 8 nucleotides line up with TRBD1. Germline V CDR1 and CDR2: SGHVS, FNYEAQ. The trim removed 1 base at V and 7 bases at J, leaving 2 bases unmatched. The CDR3 covers 14 residues. CDR3 DNA: TGTGCCAGCAGCTTAGGACAGGGGAGTGAAAAACTGTTTTTT. Translating gives CASSLGQGSEKLFF.

The J gene is TRBJ1-2, the V gene TRBV4-1, with 8 bases matching TRBD1. The V gene end was trimmed by 1 base and the J gene end by 8 bases; junction bases not matched to a gene: 12. The germline V gene has CDR1 MGHRA and CDR2 YSYEKL. There are 16 residues in the CDR3. The CDR3 reads CASSQGDATGGLGYTF. In DNA form, the CDR3 reads TGCGCCAGCAGCCAAGGGGATGCAACAGGGGGGTTGGGCTACACCTTC.